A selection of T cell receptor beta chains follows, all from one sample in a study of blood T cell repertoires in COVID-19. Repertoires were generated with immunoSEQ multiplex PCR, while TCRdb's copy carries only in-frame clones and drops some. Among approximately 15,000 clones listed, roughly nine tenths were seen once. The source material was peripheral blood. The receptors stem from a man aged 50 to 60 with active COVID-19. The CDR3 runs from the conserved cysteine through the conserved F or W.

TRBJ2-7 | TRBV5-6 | CASSFPWGQGANEQYF
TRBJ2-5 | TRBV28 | CASSFSGGSQETQYF
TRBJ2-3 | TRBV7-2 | CASSSQSRAGDTQYF
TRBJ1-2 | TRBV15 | CATSTMDRSYGYTF
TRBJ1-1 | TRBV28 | CASSPWLVRGIDTEAFF
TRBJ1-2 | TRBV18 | CASSPKGDNGYTF
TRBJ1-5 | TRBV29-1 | CSVGADNQPQHF
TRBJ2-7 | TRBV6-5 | CASTASLNTYEQYF
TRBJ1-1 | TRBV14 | CASSPGGRDTEAFF
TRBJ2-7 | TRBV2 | CASSRGGAQSEQYF
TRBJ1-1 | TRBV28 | CASSRMRTEAFF
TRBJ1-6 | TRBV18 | CASSPGQPDNSPLHF
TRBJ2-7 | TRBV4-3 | CASSQEAGVGEQYF
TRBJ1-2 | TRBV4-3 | CASSPGVWGVVDGYTF
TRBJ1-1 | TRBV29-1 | CSVGGGFMNTEAFF
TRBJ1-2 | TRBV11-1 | CASSLTGGWGYTF
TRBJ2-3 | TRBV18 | CASSPGEAQLDTDTQYF
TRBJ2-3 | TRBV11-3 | CASSLVRGTDTQYF
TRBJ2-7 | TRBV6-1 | CASSEKAGNSYEQYF
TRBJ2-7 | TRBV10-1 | CASSELGPGTGVWEQYF
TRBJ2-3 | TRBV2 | CASKSRIYTTDTQYF
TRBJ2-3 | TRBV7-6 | CASSLALNGTEKSIVDIDTQYF
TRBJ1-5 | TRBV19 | CASSIKKDNNQPQHF
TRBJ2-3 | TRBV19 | CASSTPSGRGVSTDTQYF
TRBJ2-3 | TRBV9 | CASSVVRQGRIDTQYF
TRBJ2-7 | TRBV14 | CASSQDPGQGDNEQYF
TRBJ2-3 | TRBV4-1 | CASSPLSGNTQYF
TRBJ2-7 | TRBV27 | CASLLRGSYEQYF
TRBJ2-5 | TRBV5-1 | CASSPDRLQETQYF
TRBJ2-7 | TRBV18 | CASSATGLSSYEQYF
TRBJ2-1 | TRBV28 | CASKLSSGRRGYAFF
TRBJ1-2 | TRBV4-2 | CASSQDQGRPFGYTF
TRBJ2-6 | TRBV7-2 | CASSPGQRTGSGANVLTF
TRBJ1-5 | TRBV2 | CASSPRSGSNQPQHF
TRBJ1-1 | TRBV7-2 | CASSLDLGTGNTEAFF
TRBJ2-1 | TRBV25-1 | CASSVSGSRNEQFF
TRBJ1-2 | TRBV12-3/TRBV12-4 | CASTQIANYGYTF
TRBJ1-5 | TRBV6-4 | CASSGQPQHF
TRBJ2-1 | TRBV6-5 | CASSYTGLAVNEQFF
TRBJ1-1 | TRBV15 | CATSQDQTEAFF
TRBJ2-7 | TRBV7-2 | CASSPSGTSYEQYF
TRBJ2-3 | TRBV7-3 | CASSRTSVPDTQYF
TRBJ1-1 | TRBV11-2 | CASSLDLRGTEAFF
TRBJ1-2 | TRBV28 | CASKFGGLEGYTF
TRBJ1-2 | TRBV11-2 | CASSLTGQGAFNYGYTF
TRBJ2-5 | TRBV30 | CAGGKNYQETQYF
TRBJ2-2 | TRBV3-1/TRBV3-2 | CASSHRTGVNTGELFF
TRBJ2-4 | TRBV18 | CASSPPGRAKNIQYF
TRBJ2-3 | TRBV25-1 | CASRGAGLTDTQYF
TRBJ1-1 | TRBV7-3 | CASSDRWLQNTEAFF
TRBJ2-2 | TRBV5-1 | CASTTGTENTGELFF
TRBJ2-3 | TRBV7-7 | CASSLGPGTSGSTDTQYF
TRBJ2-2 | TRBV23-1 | CASSQSWDSGTGELFF
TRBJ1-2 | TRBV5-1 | CASSPDSTLSSWRNYGYTF
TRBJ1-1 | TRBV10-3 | CAISDVKDRGGWKAFF
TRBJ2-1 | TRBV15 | CATSRGGQATNEQFF
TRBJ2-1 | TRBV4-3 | CASSLSRDFHNEQFF
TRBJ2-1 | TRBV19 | CASSMQGFRDEQFF
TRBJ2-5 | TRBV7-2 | CASSTRQGGYETQYF
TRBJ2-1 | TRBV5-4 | CASSLDRHKAGKQFF